A selection of T cell receptor beta chains follows, all from one sample in a study of blood T cell repertoires in COVID-19. The repertoire was sequenced with immunoSEQ multiplex PCR; TCRdb's copy has only in-frame clones and lacks some. The sample holds about 59,000 clones, over 75% seen once. Sample: peripheral blood. The receptors originated from a man aged 55-75 years with COVID-19, enrolled during active disease. CDR3s include the opening cysteine and the closing phenylalanine or tryptophan. The order of the fields is clone size, D gene, J gene, V gene, CDR3 protein, CDR3 DNA. A D gene is named only where the DNA matches it firmly. Size tells how often a clone was seen (once, few, many) or the class of an expanded clone, and some rows leave it out.

>once|-|TRBJ2-3|TRBV4-3
CASSQGLGRTGSTDTQYF
TGCGCCAGCAGCCAGGGGTTGGGGAGGACAGGAAGCACAGATACGCAGTATTTT
>few|-|TRBJ2-3|TRBV6-5
CASSSTISSTDTQYF
TGTGCCAGCAGTTCGACAATTTCTAGCACAGATACGCAGTATTTT
>-|-|TRBJ1-1|TRBV6-6
CASKIQGNTEAFF
TGTGCCAGCAAGATACAGGGAAACACTGAAGCTTTCTTT
>-|-|TRBJ1-3|TRBV11-2
CASSSISGNTIYF
TGTGCCAGCAGCTCTATCTCTGGAAACACCATATATTTT
>-|-|TRBJ2-5|TRBV19
CASSIGQSQETQYF
TGTGCCAGTAGTATAGGACAGAGTCAAGAGACCCAGTACTTC
>-|-|TRBJ2-7|TRBV21-1
CASSKVGGDGTTPYEQYF
TGTGCCAGCAGCAAAGTGGGTGGAGACGGGACTACCCCCTACGAGCAGTACTTC
>-|TRBD2|TRBJ2-7|TRBV6-5
CASRLAGEQYF
TGTGCCAGCAGACTAGCGGGGGAGCAGTACTTC
>-|TRBD1|TRBJ1-1|TRBV9
CASSVSGTGNRVGTEAFF
TGTGCCAGCAGCGTATCCGGGACAGGTAACAGAGTCGGCACTGAAGCTTTCTTT
>-|-|TRBJ2-1|TRBV3-1/TRBV3-2
CASSEPHNEQFF
TGTGCCAGCAGCGAGCCCCATAATGAGCAGTTCTTC
>-|-|TRBJ1-5|TRBV7-2
CASSPGRGSGNQPQHF
TGTGCCAGCAGCCCCGGACGGGGTAGTGGCAATCAGCCCCAGCATTTT
>-|TRBD2|TRBJ2-1|TRBV7-2
CASSYGLGSHNEQFF
TGTGCCAGCAGCTATGGACTAGGCTCCCACAATGAGCAGTTCTTC
>-|-|TRBJ1-1|TRBV15
CATSREQGLNTEAFF
TGTGCCACCAGCAGGGAACAGGGTTTGAACACTGAAGCTTTCTTT
>once|-|TRBJ1-2|TRBV27
CASSLFPPGGTNYGYTF
TGTGCCAGCAGTTTATTCCCTCCTGGAGGTACTAACTATGGCTACACCTTC
>-|-|TRBJ1-1|TRBV5-1
CASSLDGGLVKSFF
TGCGCCAGCAGCTTGGATGGGGGCCTGGTGAAATCTTTCTTT
>-|-|TRBJ1-4|TRBV5-4
CASSRDGRTNEKLFF
TGTGCCAGCAGCAGGGACGGGAGGACTAATGAAAAACTGTTTTTT
>-|-|TRBJ2-5|TRBV5-4
CASSLRDTETQYF
TGTGCCAGCAGCTTGCGAGATACGGAGACCCAGTACTTC